Below are 9 T cell receptor beta chains sequenced from a single sample in a study of beta chain features in type 1 diabetes. Expressed TCRB transcripts were sequenced because the entire RNA isolate underwent reverse transcription. Clones were sequenced by immunoSEQ multiplex PCR, and TCRdb holds only the in-frame ones, with some missing. This sample has about 450,000 clones; 11% occur once, and the top ten carry about 0.045%. What was sequenced was naive CD4+ T cells from blood. The receptors here all came from a woman aged 18-35 years in good health.

The chain is built from TRBV5-1 and TRBJ2-7; 9 bases align to TRBD2. Germline assignment: CDR1 SGHRS and CDR2 YFSETQ. J gave up 0 bases and V 4 bases, and 11 bases lay outside the gene matches. This CDR3 is 17 amino acids long. The CDR3 loop is CASSPGRSSGNSYEQYF. CDR3 in DNA: TGCGCCAGCAGCCCAGGGAGATCTAGCGGGAACTCCTACGAGCAGTACTTC.

This clone was observed a handful of times. Here the CDR3 DNA reads TGCAGCGTTGAAGGGAGCTCTGGCCTAGGAACAGATACGCAGTATTTT. It yields the protein CSVEGSSGLGTDTQYF. The genes are TRBV29-1 and TRBJ2-3; no clear D gene. Germline CDR1 is SQVTM and CDR2 is ANQGSEA. The CDR3 totals 16 residues. Trimming cost V 1 base and J 3 bases, with 17 bases left between them.

This chain connects TRBV10-3 to TRBJ2-3, with a weak D call TRBD1 (5 bases). This CDR3 region has 14 residues. CDR1 is ENHRY and CDR2 is SYGVKD in the germline V gene. V lost 6 bases, J lost 2 bases, and 12 bases lay in between. The CDR3 loop reads CAISYRQNTDTQYF. In DNA form, the CDR3 reads TGTGCCATCAGCTACAGACAGAACACAGATACGCAGTATTTT.

This clone was seen only a few times. This chain connects TRBV29-1 to TRBJ2-2; D remains ambiguous. Trimming cost V 5 bases and J 6 bases, with 7 bases left between them. Per germline, CDR1 SQVTM and CDR2 ANQGSEA. There are 11 residues in the CDR3. CDR3 loop: CSVTRAGELFF. The CDR3 DNA is TGCAGCGTTACCCGGGCCGGGGAGCTGTTTTTT.

In its sample, this clone was seen once. J is TRBJ2-6 and V is TRBV9; 7 nucleotides agree with TRBD1. V gave up 4 bases and J gave up 1 base; unmatched junction bases: 11. The CDR3 runs to 18 residues. Germline assignment: CDR1 SGDLS and CDR2 YYNGEE. CDR3 amino acids: CASSPQGNKLSGANVLTF. For the CDR3, the DNA is TGTGCCAGCAGCCCACAGGGGAATAAATTGTCTGGGGCCAACGTCCTGACTTTC. Based on the CDR3 plus reference TRBV9 and TRBJ2-6, the full variable domain is DSGVTQTPKHLITATGQRVTLRCSPRSGDLSVYWYQQSLDQGLQFLIQYYNGEERAKGNILERFSAQQFPDLHSELNLSSLELGDSALYFCASSPQGNKLSGANVLTFGAGSRLTVL.

The chain couples TRBV19 to TRBJ1-1, with 7 bases lining up with TRBD1. Germline V lookup: CDR1 LNHDA, CDR2 SQIVND (reference sequence). The CDR3 runs 13 residues. V lost 3 bases to trimming and J lost 10 bases; unmatched junction nucleotides: 8. The CDR3 reads CASSIGNRGSAFF. Written as DNA, the CDR3 is TGTGCCAGTAGTATCGGCAACAGGGGATCAGCTTTCTTT.

This clone was picked up a small number of times. The V and J genes are TRBV4-2 and TRBJ2-5, with 8 bases aligning to TRBD2. CDR3 length: 16 amino acids. The germline gives CDR1 LGHNA, CDR2 YNFKEQ. V dropped 1 base and J dropped 2; count of bases not matched to a gene: 6. CDR3 residues: CASSQGAAGVQETQYF. The CDR3 DNA sequence: TGTGCCAGCAGCCAAGGAGCAGCGGGGGTACAAGAGACCCAGTACTTC.

V usage is TRBV5-8 and J usage is TRBJ2-5; D perhaps matches TRBD2 (7 bases). The germline V gene encodes CDR1 SGHTS and CDR2 YDEGEE. The CDR3 length is 15 residues. The V end was cut by 2 bases, the J end by 5 bases, with 16 bases between. CDR3 region: CASSLTGRGSETQYF. CDR3 in DNA: TGTGCCAGCAGCTTAACGGGGAGGGGGTCGGAGACCCAGTACTTC.

This clone was detected only a few times. The gene calls are TRBV7-9 and TRBJ2-1, with 10 bases aligning to TRBD1. With V trimmed by 2 bases and J by 9 bases, 4 bases remained unmatched. The germline gives CDR1 SEHNR, CDR2 FQNEAQ (reference sequence). This CDR3 spans 14 amino acids. In DNA form, the CDR3 reads TGTGCCAGCAGCTTATCGGGACAGGGGAGTGAGCAGTTCTTC. Protein sequence: CASSLSGQGSEQFF.